This entry lists 6 T cell receptor beta chains sequenced from one sample in a study of blood T cell repertoires in COVID-19. TCRdb's table, derived via immunoSEQ multiplex PCR, lists solely in-frame clones and lacks some. Here the sample spans 200,000 to 250,000 clones, roughly 88% being singletons. The specimen was peripheral blood. The receptors stem from a man aged 45-65 years with active or convalescent COVID-19.

This clone came up once. The J gene is TRBJ2-5, the V gene TRBV25-1; 7 positions match TRBD2. CDR3 length: 17 residues. Germline values: CDR1 MGHDK, CDR2 SYGVNS. The J segment lost 2 bases and the V segment lost 2 bases, leaving 11 bases of the junction unmatched. The CDR3 DNA sequence: TGTGCCAGCAGTGAACGGTCGGCTAGCGGATTTCAAGAGACCCAGTACTTC. It translates to CASSERSASGFQETQYF.

The chain carries TRBV7-8 and TRBJ1-6; D is unresolved. This CDR3 region has 16 residues. V lost 2 bases and J 13 bases, leaving 21 bases between the germline ends. Germline-derived CDR1 and CDR2 are SGHVS and FQNEAQ. In DNA form, the CDR3 reads TGTGCCAGCAGCTTATTGGGCACGCACGCCCGAGGGCCCCTCCACTTT. Translation: CASSLLGTHARGPLHF. Full variable domain (rest looked up from reference TRBV7-8 and TRBJ1-6): GAGVSQSPRYKVAKRGQDVALRCDPISGHVSLFWYQQALGQGPEFLTYFQNEAQLDKSGLPSDRFFAERPEGSVSTLKIQRTQQEDSAVYLCASSLLGTHARGPLHFGNGTRLTVT.

The rearrangement uses TRBV23-1 and TRBJ1-2, with 7 bases identical to TRBD1. TRBV23-1 has ORF status, its function being uncertain. V lost 1 base, J lost 0 bases, and 11 bases stayed unmatched. This CDR3 comprises 18 residues. The CDR3 region is CASSQCRGKDRTNYGYTF. CDR3 in DNA: TGCGCCAGCAGTCAATGCCGTGGGAAGGACAGGACTAACTATGGCTACACCTTC.

The table lists this clone with a count of one. J is TRBJ2-1 and V is TRBV11-3; 8 bases agree with TRBD2. This CDR3 comprises 13 residues. V trimming: 0 bases; J trimming: 10 bases; junction bases outside the gene matches: 2. The V gene's germline CDR1 is SGHNT and CDR2 YENEEA. CDR3 coding DNA: TGTGCCAGCAGCTTAGATAGCGGGGACGAGCAGTTCTTC. Its translation: CASSLDSGDEQFF.

The chain has TRBV6-6 and TRBJ2-3, with D maybe TRBD2 (7 bases). Germline-derived CDR1 and CDR2 are MNHNY and SVGAGI (reference sequence). This CDR3 is built from 17 residues. Trimming cost V 5 bases and J 0 bases, with 18 bases left between them. The CDR3 nucleotides read TGTGCCAGCAGTCGCTTCCCCCGGGGGGCTAGCACAGATACGCAGTATTTT. As protein: CASSRFPRGASTDTQYF.

V gene TRBV28 combines with J gene TRBJ1-2; 7 bases align to TRBD1. Germline values: CDR1 MDHEN, CDR2 SYDVKM. The CDR3 is made up of 15 amino acids. V lost 2 bases to trimming and J lost 4 bases; unmatched junction nucleotides: 7. The DNA for the CDR3 is TGTGCCAGCAGTTTAGTTGACAGGGAGATCTATGGCTACACCTTC. It yields the protein CASSLVDREIYGYTF.